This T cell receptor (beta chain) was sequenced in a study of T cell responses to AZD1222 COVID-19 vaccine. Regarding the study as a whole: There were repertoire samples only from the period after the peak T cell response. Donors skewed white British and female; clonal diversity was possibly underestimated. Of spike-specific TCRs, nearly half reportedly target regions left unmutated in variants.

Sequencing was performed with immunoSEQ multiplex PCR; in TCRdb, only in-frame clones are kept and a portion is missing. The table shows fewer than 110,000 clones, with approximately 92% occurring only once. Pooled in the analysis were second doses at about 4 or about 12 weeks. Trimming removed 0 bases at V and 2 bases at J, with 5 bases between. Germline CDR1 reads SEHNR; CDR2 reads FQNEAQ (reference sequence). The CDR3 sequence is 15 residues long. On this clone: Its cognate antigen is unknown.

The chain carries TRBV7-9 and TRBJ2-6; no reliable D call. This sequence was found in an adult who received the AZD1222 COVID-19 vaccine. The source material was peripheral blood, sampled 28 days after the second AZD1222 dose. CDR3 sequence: CASSLAGTGANVLTF. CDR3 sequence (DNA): TGTGCCAGCAGCTTAGCAGGGACTGGGGCCAACGTCCTGACTTTC.